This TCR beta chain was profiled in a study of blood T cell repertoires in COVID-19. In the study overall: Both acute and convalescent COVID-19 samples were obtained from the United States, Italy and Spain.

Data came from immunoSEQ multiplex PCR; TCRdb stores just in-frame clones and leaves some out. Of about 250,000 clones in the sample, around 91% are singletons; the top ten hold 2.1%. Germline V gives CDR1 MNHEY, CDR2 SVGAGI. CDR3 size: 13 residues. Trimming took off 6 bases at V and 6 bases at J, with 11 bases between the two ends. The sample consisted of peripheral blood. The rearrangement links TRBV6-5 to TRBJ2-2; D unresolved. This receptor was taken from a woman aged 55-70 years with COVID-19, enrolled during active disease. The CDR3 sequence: CASRASGSGELFF. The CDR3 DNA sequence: TGTGCCAGCAGGGCCTCCGGGTCCGGGGAGCTGTTTTTT.